The 17 T cell receptor beta chains listed next were all sequenced from one sample in a study of T-cell reconstitution after alpha-beta-depleted transplantation in children. Preparation of the TCRbeta library used unique molecular identifiers. Via MiXCR, TCRdb re-called the PCR reads, giving one row per CDR3 protein. The data contain fewer than 550,000 distinct CDR3 sequences, roughly 10% of them singletons. The sequences come from PBMCs, mostly from graft donor cells, collected 180 days after TCRalphabeta/CD19-depleted stem cell transplant. Receptors were obtained from a female patient aged 2-9 years who had a stem cell transplant for aplastic anemia, so the T cells may come from the graft donor.

The CDR3 sequence: CASLTGQGLTEAFF. The CDR3 bases are TGTGCCAGCCTAACGGGACAGGGGTTGACTGAAGCTTTCTTT. The chain uses TRBV28 and TRBJ1-1; 10 nucleotides line up with TRBD1. Germline CDR1 and CDR2: MDHEN and SYDVKM. The CDR3 is made up of 14 amino acids. With V trimmed by 8 bases and J by 5 bases, 8 bases remained unmatched.

This clonotype has only a few counts. This chain uses TRBV5-1 with TRBJ2-1; no reliable D call. This CDR3 region has 15 residues. CDR1 and CDR2 (germline): SGHRS, YFSETQ. V dropped 0 bases and J dropped 3 bases, with 10 bases sitting between them. The CDR3 protein is CASSLDYTIYNEQFF. The CDR3, as DNA: TGCGCCAGCAGCTTGGACTACACAATCTACAATGAGCAGTTCTTC.

In this sample, this clonotype turned up many times. V is TRBV5-5 and J is TRBJ2-2; tentatively, D is TRBD1 (6 bases). V lost 1 base, J lost 0 bases, and 10 bases lay in between. The CDR3 is 16 amino acids. CDR1 and CDR2 from the germline V gene are SGHKS and YYEKEE (reference sequence). The CDR3 bases are TGTGCCAGCAGCTTGTCAGGGGCGGCGAACACCGGGGAGCTGTTTTTT. Its protein is CASSLSGAANTGELFF.

The chain couples TRBV7-2 to TRBJ2-1; tentative D call: TRBD1 (5 bases). Germline V lookup: CDR1 SGHTA, CDR2 FQGNSA. This CDR3 contains 16 residues. Trimming shortened V by 0 bases and J by 6 bases, and 15 bases separated the two germline ends. CDR3 bases: TGTGCCAGCAGCTTAGCGGCGAAGGGGTCGTCCAATGAGCAGTTCTTC. Translated, it gives CASSLAAKGSSNEQFF.

In this sample, this clonotype turned up a few times. The chain carries TRBV30 and TRBJ2-1; 13 nucleotides align to TRBD2. J lost 7 bases, V lost 4 bases, and 10 bases had no gene match. The CDR3 is made up of 16 amino acids. Germline-derived CDR1 and CDR2 are GTSNPN and SVGIG (reference sequence). CDR3 sequence: CAWTRTSGRVRNEQFF. The DNA for the CDR3 is TGTGCCTGGACGAGGACTAGCGGGAGAGTCAGGAATGAGCAGTTCTTC.

The gene calls are TRBV6-1 and TRBJ2-2, with D tentatively TRBD1 or TRBD2 (5 bases each). Deletions cut 6 bases from V and 4 bases from J, with 12 bases between. From germline, CDR1 is MNHNS and CDR2 SASEGT. CDR3 length equals 14 residues. CDR3 nucleotides: TGTGCCAGCAGAGGGACGGCAATCACCGGGGAGCTGTTTTTT. It translates to CASRGTAITGELFF.

This clonotype was recorded a few times. The rearrangement links TRBV18 to TRBJ2-2; 7 bases map to TRBD1. There are 16 residues in the CDR3. Unmatched junction bases numbered 10, after V lost 2 bases and J lost 7 bases. Germline V gene lookup returns CDR1 KGHSH and CDR2 LQKENI. The CDR3 reads CASSPDGTVLGGELFF. The CDR3 region has the DNA TGTGCCAGCTCACCAGACGGGACAGTTCTAGGCGGGGAGCTGTTTTTT.

This clonotype occurred a few times. The gene calls are TRBV20-1 and TRBJ1-2; 8 nucleotides line up with TRBD1. After removal of 3 bases from V and 10 bases from J, the junction contained 4 bases not matched to a gene. This CDR3 has 11 residues. Germline V gene lookup returns CDR1 DFQATT and CDR2 SNEGSKA (reference sequence). The CDR3 DNA sequence: TGCAGTGCTAGCCGGACAGGGCCCTACACCTTC. This gives the protein CSASRTGPYTF.

The chain carries TRBV29-1 and TRBJ1-4, with 7 bases lining up with TRBD1. Germline V gives CDR1 SQVTM, CDR2 ANQGSEA. This CDR3 contains 14 residues. J lost 3 bases, V lost 6 bases, and 7 bases had no gene match. DNA for the CDR3: TGCAGCGTGGCCACCGGGACAGCTAATGAAAAACTGTTTTTT. Translated, it gives CSVATGTANEKLFF. The variable domain in full, with the rest retrieved from reference TRBV29-1 and TRBJ1-4, is SAVISQKPSRDICQRGTSLTIQCQVDSQVTMMFWYRQQPGQSLTLIATANQGSEATYESGFVIDKFPISRPNLTFSTLTVSNMSPEDSSIYLCSVATGTANEKLFFGSGTQLSVL.

This clonotype was detected many times. The chain uses TRBV7-2 and TRBJ2-1, with D unclear. With 4 bases removed from V and 4 bases from J, the gap between germline ends came to 8 bases. The germline V gene encodes CDR1 SGHTA and CDR2 FQGNSA. The CDR3 is 13 residues long. Written as DNA, the CDR3 is TGTGCCAGCAGCTCAGGATCGTACAATGAGCAGTTCTTC. Protein product: CASSSGSYNEQFF.

The V and J genes are TRBV27 and TRBJ2-5, with a possible D match to TRBD2 (5 bases). The CDR3 length is 13 residues. Trimming shortened V by 5 bases and J by 10 bases, and 17 bases separated the two germline ends. Per germline, CDR1 MNHEY and CDR2 SMNVEV (reference sequence). CDR3 loop: CASSVLSGGIQYF. CDR3 DNA sequence: TGTGCCAGCAGTGTTTTAAGTGGAGGAATCCAGTACTTC.

This clonotype was detected a few times. This chain connects TRBV3-1 to TRBJ1-4, with 9 bases that match TRBD1. The CDR3 length is 15 residues. The ends lost 0 bases at V and 5 bases at J; junction bases unmatched: 1. Germline CDR1 reads LGHDT; CDR2 reads YNNKEL (reference sequence). The CDR3 region is CASSQDGTGNEKLFF. As DNA, the CDR3 is TGTGCCAGCAGCCAAGACGGGACAGGGAATGAAAAACTGTTTTTT. Full variable domain (outside the CDR3, taken from reference TRBV3-1 and TRBJ1-4): DTAVSQTPKYLVTQMGNDKSIKCEQNLGHDTMYWYKQDSKKFLKIMFSYNNKELIINETVPNRFSPKSPDKAHLNLHINSLELGDSAVYFCASSQDGTGNEKLFFGSGTQLSVL.

In its sample, this clonotype was seen a few times. V usage is TRBV2 and J usage is TRBJ1-3, with TRBD1 matching over 7 bases. The CDR3 is made up of 17 amino acids. In germline, CDR1 is SNHLY, CDR2 FYNNEI. V lost 6 bases, J lost 0 bases, and 11 bases stayed unmatched. CDR3 residues: CASRGGQPGVSGNTIYF. The CDR3 coding sequence is TGTGCCAGCAGGGGGGGACAGCCTGGCGTCTCTGGAAACACCATATATTTT.

This clonotype turned up a few times. J is TRBJ2-1 and V is TRBV7-8; TRBD2 matches 9 bases. This CDR3 comprises 17 residues. The germline gives CDR1 SGHVS, CDR2 FQNEAQ. V lost 3 bases and J lost 4; bases outside the gene matches: 10. CDR3 protein: CASSFPRGGGLYNEQFF. Written as DNA, the CDR3 is TGTGCCAGCAGCTTTCCCCGCGGGGGGGGACTTTACAATGAGCAGTTCTTC.

This clonotype was seen only a few times. The chain links TRBV20-1 to TRBJ1-2, with D possibly TRBD1 on 6 matching bases. CDR1 is DFQATT and CDR2 is SNEGSKA in the germline V gene (reference sequence). Trimming shortened V by 0 bases and J by 4 bases, and 15 bases separated the two germline ends. The CDR3 consists of 15 residues. In DNA form, the CDR3 reads TGCAGTGCTAGAGATCAACGGCAGGGGAGCTATGGCTACACCTTC. It codes for CSARDQRQGSYGYTF.

The J gene is TRBJ2-2, the V gene TRBV6-2 or TRBV6-3; 11 bases map to TRBD2. The germline CDR1 and CDR2 sequences are MNHEY and SVGEGT. This CDR3 has 17 residues. J lost 5 bases, V lost 8 bases, and 13 bases had no gene match. The CDR3 bases are TGTGCCAGCTCTTATTCGAGACTAGCGGGAAGGACCGGGGAGCTGTTTTTT. Translating it yields CASSYSRLAGRTGELFF.

The chain combines TRBV4-2 with TRBJ2-5; the match to TRBD2 covers 8 bases. The CDR3 extends over 16 amino acids. V gave up 4 bases and J gave up 2 bases; unmatched junction bases: 9. The germline V gene has CDR1 LGHNA and CDR2 YNFKEQ. The CDR3 sequence: CASSRSKLAGQETQYF. CDR3 DNA sequence: TGTGCCAGCAGCCGCTCTAAATTAGCGGGACAAGAGACCCAGTACTTC.